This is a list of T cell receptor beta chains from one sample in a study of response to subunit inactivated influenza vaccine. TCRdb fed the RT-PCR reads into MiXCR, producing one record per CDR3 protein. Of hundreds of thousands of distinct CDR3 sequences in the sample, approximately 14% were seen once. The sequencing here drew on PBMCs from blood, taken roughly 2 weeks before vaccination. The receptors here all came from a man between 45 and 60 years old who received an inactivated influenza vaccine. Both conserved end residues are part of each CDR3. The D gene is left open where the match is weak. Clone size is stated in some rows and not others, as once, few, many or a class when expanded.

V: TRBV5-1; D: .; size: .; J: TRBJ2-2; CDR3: CASSPGLGALSTGELFF; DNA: TGCGCCAGCAGCCCCGGTCTTGGGGCTCTCTCCACCGGGGAGCTGTTTTTT
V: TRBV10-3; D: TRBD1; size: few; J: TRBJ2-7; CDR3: CAISGQGNEQYF; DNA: TGTGCCATCAGTGGACAGGGGAACGAGCAGTACTTC
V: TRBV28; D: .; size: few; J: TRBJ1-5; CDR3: CASSLDGRSNQPQHF; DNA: TGTGCCAGCAGTTTGGACGGACGGAGCAATCAGCCCCAGCATTTT
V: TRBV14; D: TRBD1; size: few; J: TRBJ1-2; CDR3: CASSRGTGYYGYTF; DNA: TGTGCCAGCAGCCGCGGGACAGGGTACTATGGCTACACCTTC
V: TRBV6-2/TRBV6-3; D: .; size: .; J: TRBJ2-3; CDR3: CASSYLLVTDTQYF; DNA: TGTGCCAGCAGTTACCTCCTAGTCACAGATACGCAGTATTTT
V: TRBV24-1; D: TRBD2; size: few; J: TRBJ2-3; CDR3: CATSDARDYSQSWGDTQYF; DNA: TGTGCCACCAGTGATGCGCGGGACTACTCGCAAAGCTGGGGAGATACGCAGTATTTT
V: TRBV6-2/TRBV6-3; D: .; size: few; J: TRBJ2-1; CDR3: CASSYRGAVPEFF; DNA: TGTGCCAGCAGTTACCGGGGAGCGGTGCCGGAGTTCTTC
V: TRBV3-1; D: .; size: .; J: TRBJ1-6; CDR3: CASSQDPITPLHF; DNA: TGTGCCAGCAGCCAAGATCCCATCACACCCCTCCACTTT
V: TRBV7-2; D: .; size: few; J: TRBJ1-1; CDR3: CASSKSGTLAEAFF; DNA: TGTGCCAGCAGCAAATCCGGGACGTTGGCCGAAGCTTTCTTT
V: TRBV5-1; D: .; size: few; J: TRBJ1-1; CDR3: CASSLRDGEAFF; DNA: TGCGCCAGCAGCCTAAGGGACGGTGAAGCTTTCTTT
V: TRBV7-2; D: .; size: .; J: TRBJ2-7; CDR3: CASSSTEISYEQYF; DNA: TGTGCCAGCAGCTCGACGGAAATCTCCTACGAGCAGTACTTC
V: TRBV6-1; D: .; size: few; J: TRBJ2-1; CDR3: CASGVRGEQFF; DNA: TGTGCCAGCGGGGTTCGCGGGGAGCAGTTCTTC
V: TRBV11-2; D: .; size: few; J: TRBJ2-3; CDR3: CASSPGSLSNTDTQYF; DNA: TGTGCCAGCAGCCCCGGGTCCTTATCCAACACAGATACGCAGTATTTT
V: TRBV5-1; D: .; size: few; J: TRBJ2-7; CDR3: CASSFSAIPYEQYF; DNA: TGCGCCAGCAGCTTCTCAGCTATCCCCTACGAGCAGTACTTC
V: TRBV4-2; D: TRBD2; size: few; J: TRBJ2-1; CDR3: CASSQDTSGSYNEQFF; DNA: TGTGCCAGCAGCCAAGATACTAGCGGATCCTACAATGAGCAGTTCTTC
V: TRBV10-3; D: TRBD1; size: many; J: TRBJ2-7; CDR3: CAIRSDRSLGYYEQYF; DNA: TGTGCCATCAGGTCGGACAGGAGTTTGGGTTACTACGAGCAGTACTTC
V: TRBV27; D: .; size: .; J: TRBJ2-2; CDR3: CASSLMIQGNTGELFF; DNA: TGTGCCAGCAGTTTAATGATTCAGGGGAACACCGGGGAGCTGTTTTTT
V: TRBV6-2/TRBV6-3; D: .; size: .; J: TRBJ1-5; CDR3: CASSGWTLNNQPQHF; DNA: TGTGCCAGCAGTGGATGGACCCTGAACAATCAGCCCCAGCATTTT